A single sample gave rise to the 5 T cell receptor beta chains below, sequenced in a study of breast tumors, draining lymph nodes, adjacent tissues. Samples came from axillary lymph nodes draining the breast cancer. TCRdb passed the multiplex PCR reads through MiXCR, listing each CDR3 protein once. The repertoire includes around 150,000 distinct CDR3 sequences, approximately 30% of them detected once, and about 2.5% sits in the top ten. Sequencing was carried out using axillary lymph node tissue. All receptors come from a female donor with breast cancer. Some clones in this sample may be carry-over from other donors' samples.

This clonotype was seen repeatedly, ten times or more. V is TRBV7-9 and J is TRBJ2-1, with 8 bases matching TRBD2. Trimming cost V 5 bases and J 15 bases; bases outside gene matches: 12. There are 13 residues in the CDR3. Germline CDR1 is SEHNR and CDR2 is FQNEAQ (reference sequence). CDR3 sequence: CASSAHGGVGMFF. The CDR3 coding sequence is TGTGCCAGCAGCGCACACGGGGGGGTAGGGATGTTCTTC. Filled out from reference TRBV7-9 and TRBJ2-1, the complete variable domain reads DTGVSQNPRHKITKRGQNVTFRCDPISEHNRLYWYRQTLGQGPEFLTYFQNEAQLEKSRLLSDRFSAERPKGSFSTLEIQRTEQGDSAMYLCASSAHGGVGMFFGPGTRLTVL.

In this sample, this clonotype turned up many times. Written as DNA, the CDR3 is TGTGCCTGGAATAACCCAGGGGCAGATACGCAGTATTTT. Translated, it gives CAWNNPGADTQYF. This chain joins TRBV30 and TRBJ2-3, with D maybe TRBD1 (6 bases). Germline CDR1 and CDR2: GTSNPN and SVGIG (reference sequence). The CDR3 is 13 residues long. Trimming shortened V by 4 bases and J by 4 bases, and 12 bases separated the two germline ends.

Turning to this clonotype: One end of the junction does not line up with germline, which may come from a read error. This CDR3 reads CASSDGPF. CDR3 DNA sequence: TGTGCCAGCAGCGATGGGCCCTTT. The rearrangement joins TRBV9 to TRBJ1-6; D remains unclear. CDR3 size: 8 residues. Germline CDR1 and CDR2: SGDLS and YYNGEE.

Note on this clonotype: Since a much larger clone is just one base distant, this may be a read error. The chain has TRBV5-1 and TRBJ2-5, with TRBD1 matching over 8 bases. The ends lost 0 bases at V and 9 bases at J; junction bases unmatched: 10. Per germline, CDR1 SGHRS and CDR2 YFSETQ. CDR3 length: 15 amino acids. The DNA of the CDR3 is TGCGCCAGCAGCTTGGCTCAGGGGGCGCCTGAGGCCCAGTACTTC. Its translation: CASSLAQGAPEAQYF.

This clonotype was found many times. The chain joins TRBV13 to TRBJ1-2; 7 bases map to TRBD1. This CDR3 is built from 15 residues. V lost 5 bases to trimming and J lost 7 bases; unmatched junction nucleotides: 13. The germline gives CDR1 PRHDT, CDR2 FYEKMQ (reference sequence). This CDR3 reads CASSQRGDRDGGYTF. The CDR3 DNA sequence: TGTGCCAGCAGCCAGCGTGGTGACAGGGACGGTGGCTACACCTTC. Based on the CDR3 plus reference TRBV13 and TRBJ1-2, the full variable domain is AAGVIQSPRHLIKEKRETATLKCYPIPRHDTVYWYQQGPGQDPQFLISFYEKMQSDKGSIPDRFSAQQFSDYHSELNMSSLELGDSALYFCASSQRGDRDGGYTFGSGTRLTVV.